This section outlines one TCR beta chain sequence together with its context. V was pared by 5 bases and J by 7 bases, with 12 bases of the junction left unmatched. Germline lookup yields CDR1 SGHAT and CDR2 FQNNGV. The CDR3 sequence is 16 residues long. The data derive from a study of cytomegalovirus exposure and HLA in healthy donors. 13 Jbeta primers and 60 Vbeta primers were used for the PCR. Sequenced by immunoSEQ multiplex PCR; TCRdb stores in-frame clones only, minus some. The data show 150,000 to 200,000 clones, with about nine tenths seen just once and more than 1% held by the top ten. The chain has TRBV11-2 and TRBJ2-1, with 9 bases lining up with TRBD2. The clonotype comes from a boy aged 2 to 10 in good health and CMV-seronegative. Sequencing used PBMCs. The CDR3 DNA reads TGTGCCAGCAGCACGCTTAGCGGGGGCCCAGGGAATGAGCAGTTCTTC. The encoded protein is CASSTLSGGPGNEQFF.